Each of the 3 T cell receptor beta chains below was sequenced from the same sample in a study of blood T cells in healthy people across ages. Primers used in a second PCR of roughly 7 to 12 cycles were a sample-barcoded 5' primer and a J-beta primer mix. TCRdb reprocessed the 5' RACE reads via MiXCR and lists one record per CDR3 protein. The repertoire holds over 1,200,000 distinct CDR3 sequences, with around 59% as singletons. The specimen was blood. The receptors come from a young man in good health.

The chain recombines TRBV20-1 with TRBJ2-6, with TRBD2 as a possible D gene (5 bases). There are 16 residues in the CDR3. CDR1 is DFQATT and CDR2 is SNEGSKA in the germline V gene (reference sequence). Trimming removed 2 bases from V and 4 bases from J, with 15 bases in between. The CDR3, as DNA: TGCAGTGCTAGATCCCGCCCCGGGATAGGGGCCAACGTCCTGACTTTC. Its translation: CSARSRPGIGANVLTF.

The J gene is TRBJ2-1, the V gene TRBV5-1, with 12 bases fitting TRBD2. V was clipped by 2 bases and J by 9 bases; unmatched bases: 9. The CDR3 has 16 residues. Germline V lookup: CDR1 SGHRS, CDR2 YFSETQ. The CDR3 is CASSFQTSGRLGEQFF. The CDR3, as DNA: TGCGCCAGCAGCTTCCAGACTAGCGGGAGATTGGGTGAGCAGTTCTTC.

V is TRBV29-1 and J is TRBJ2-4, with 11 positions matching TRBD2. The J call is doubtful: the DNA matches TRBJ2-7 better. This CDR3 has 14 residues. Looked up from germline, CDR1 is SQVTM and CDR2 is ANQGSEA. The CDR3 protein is CSVGGTSGNYEQYF. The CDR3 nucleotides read TGCAGCGTGGGAGGGACTAGCGGTAACTACGAGCAGTACTTC.